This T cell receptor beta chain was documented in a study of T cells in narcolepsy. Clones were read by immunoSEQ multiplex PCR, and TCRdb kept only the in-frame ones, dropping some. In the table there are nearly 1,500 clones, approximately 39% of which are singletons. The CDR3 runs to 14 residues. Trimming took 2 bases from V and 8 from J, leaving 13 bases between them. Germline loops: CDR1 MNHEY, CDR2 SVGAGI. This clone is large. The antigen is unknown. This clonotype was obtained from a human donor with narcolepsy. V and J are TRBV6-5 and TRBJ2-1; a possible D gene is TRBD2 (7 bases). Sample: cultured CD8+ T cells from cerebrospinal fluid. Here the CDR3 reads CASSYGGAGDEQFF. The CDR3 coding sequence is TGTGCCAGCAGTTACGGGGGGGCGGGCGATGAGCAGTTCTTC.